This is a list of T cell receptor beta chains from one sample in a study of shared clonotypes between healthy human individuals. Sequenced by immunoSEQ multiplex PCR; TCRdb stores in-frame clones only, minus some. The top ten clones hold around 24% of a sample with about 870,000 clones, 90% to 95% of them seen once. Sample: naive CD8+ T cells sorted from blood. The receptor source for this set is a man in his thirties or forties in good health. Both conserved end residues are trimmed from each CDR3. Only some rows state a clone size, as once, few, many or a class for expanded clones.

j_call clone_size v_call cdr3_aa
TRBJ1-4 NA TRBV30 AWSAGTGGPNEKLF
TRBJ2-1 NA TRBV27 ASSLPHAEQF
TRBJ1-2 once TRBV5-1 ASSSTGRERLNYGYT
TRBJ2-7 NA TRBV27 ASSSRYEQY
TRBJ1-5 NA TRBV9 ASSAGQGNQPQH
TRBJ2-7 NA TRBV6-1 ASSATGSNSYEQY
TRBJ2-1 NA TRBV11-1 ASSLVGVNSYNEQF
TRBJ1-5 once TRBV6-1 ASSELSLNQPQH
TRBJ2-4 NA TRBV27 ASSYSRTNIQY
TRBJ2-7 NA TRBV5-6 ASSVGLGTYEQY
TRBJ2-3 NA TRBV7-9 ASDSGTASDTQY
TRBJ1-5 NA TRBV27 ASSLNWGPDPNQPQH
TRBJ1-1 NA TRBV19 ASQEPVKFSNTEAF
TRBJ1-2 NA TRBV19 ASSMAAVGAFYGYT
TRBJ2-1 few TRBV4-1 ASSQDYNEQF
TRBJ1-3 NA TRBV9 ASSGETGSGNTIY
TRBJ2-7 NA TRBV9 ASSSHRGGPYEQY
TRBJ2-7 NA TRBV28 ASSLAGIPYEQY
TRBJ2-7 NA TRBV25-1 ASSSSQLNEQY
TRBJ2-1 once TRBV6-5 ASTKRGGSYNEQF
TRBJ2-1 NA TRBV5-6 ASSLRVGTSIYNEQF
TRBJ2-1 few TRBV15 ATSREVNEQF
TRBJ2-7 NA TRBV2 ASNLPGTLSSYEQY
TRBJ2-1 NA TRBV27 ASSPQTSGAYNEQF
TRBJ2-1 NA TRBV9 ASSITRTGNDEQF
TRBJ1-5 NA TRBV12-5 ASGLGGGQPQH
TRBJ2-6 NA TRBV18 ASSPGQGHPSGANVLT
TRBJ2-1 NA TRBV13 ASSLGTSGSGDEQF
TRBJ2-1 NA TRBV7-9 ASSNLADIVRQF
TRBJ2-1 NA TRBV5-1 ASSPGFNEQF
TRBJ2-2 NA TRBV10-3 AIKRDRMTSGSTGELF
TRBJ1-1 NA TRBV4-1 ASSQTFGLNTEAF
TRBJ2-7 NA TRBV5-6 ASSFGTSYEQY
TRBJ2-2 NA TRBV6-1 ASSATPGELF
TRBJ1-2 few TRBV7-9 ASSLESVYYGYT
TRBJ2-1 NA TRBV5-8 ANRVRDIYNEQF
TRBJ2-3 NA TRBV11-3 ASGTYNEDTQY
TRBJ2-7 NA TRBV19 ASTPTGLDNGEQY
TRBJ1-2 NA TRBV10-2 ASSESLYGYT
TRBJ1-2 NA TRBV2 ASSDLVLLPNYGYT
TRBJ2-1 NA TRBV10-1 ASSETGTGGHEQF
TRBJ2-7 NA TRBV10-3 AIGQTGIYEQY
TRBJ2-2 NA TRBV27 ASSPSFWRANTGELF
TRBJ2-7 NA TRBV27 ASSTGDSSYEQY
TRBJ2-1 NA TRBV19 ASSDLYSTGAGEQF
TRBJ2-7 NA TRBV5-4 ASSPGPAYEQY
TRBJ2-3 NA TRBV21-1 ASSKVPGSPSTDTQY
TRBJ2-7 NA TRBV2 ASNSARPPLYEQY
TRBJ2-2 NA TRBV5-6 ASTPDGFGTGELF
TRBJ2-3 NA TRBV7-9 ASTRGSVTDTQY
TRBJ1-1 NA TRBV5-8 ASSLKGTSTEAF
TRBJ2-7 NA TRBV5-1 ASSLEFDEQY
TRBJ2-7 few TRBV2 ASGVRPYEQY